Sequencing of this T cell receptor (beta chain) was carried out in a study of OX40 agonist ivuxolimab in advanced cancers. Study-level information: Clinicians treated patients with ivuxolimab, an agonistic anti-OX40 (CD134) antibody.

Systemic immunosuppression or a history of autoimmune disease excluded patients. Germline V gene data show CDR1 as MDHEN and CDR2 as SYDVKM. Trimming cost V 6 bases and J 1 base; bases outside gene matches: 7. This CDR3 spans 15 amino acids. Using immunoSEQ multiplex PCR, the repertoire was profiled, and TCRdb retains in-frame clones only, with some absent. The profile shows some 25,000 clones, 80% to 90% of them singletons. V is TRBV28 and J is TRBJ1-1; TRBD1 matches 8 bases. The receptor comes from an adult with an advanced solid tumor such as melanoma, head and neck, liver or kidney cancer. Material: CD4+ or CD8+ T cells sorted from blood, obtained in a trial of the OX40 agonist ivuxolimab. The DNA for the CDR3 is TGTGCCAGCAGCTCAGACAGGGGCGAGAACACTGAAGCTTTCTTT. Translated, it gives CASSSDRGENTEAFF.